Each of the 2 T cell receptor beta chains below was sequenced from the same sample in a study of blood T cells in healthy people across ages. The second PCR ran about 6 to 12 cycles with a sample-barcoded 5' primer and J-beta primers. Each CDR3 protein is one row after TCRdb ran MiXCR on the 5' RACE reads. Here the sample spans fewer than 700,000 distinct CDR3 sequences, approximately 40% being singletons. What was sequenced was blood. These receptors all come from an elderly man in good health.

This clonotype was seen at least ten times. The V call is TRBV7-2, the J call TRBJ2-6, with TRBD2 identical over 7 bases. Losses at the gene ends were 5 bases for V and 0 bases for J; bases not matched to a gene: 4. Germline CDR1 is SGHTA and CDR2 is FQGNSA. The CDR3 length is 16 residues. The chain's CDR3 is CASSGGGVSGANVLTF. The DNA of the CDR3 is TGTGCCAGCAGCGGGGGGGGTGTCTCTGGGGCCAACGTCCTGACTTTC.

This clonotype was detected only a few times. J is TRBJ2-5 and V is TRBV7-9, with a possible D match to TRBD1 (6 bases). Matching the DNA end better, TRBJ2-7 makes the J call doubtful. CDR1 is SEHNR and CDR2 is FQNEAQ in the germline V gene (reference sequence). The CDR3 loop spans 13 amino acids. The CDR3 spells CASSLRGWDEQYF. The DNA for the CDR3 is TGTGCCAGCAGCTTGAGGGGGTGGGACGAGCAGTACTTC.